Sequencing of this T cell receptor (beta chain) was carried out in a study of neurological immune-mediated disorders. Broader study findings: In HTLV-1-associated myelopathy, TCR clonal expansion was greatest, and in multiple sclerosis it was least, below healthy controls.

The CDR3 has 15 residues. Germline CDR1 reads MDHEN; CDR2 reads SYDVKM. J lost 7 bases, V lost 6 bases, and 9 bases had no gene match. Time point denoted: technical triplicate 3. Each TCR transcript was tagged with a 10-nucleotide random UMI during 5'RACE. From the 5' RACE reads, TCRdb called clonotypes with MiXCR, one entry per CDR3 protein. The sample contains about 44,000 distinct CDR3 sequences, roughly 21% of which appear only once. This clonotype was seen repeatedly, ten times or more. Its antigen is as yet unknown. J is TRBJ1-6 and V is TRBV28, with 7 bases lining up with TRBD1. The TCR was taken from a man aged 60 to 69 with HTLV-1-associated myelopathy (HAM/TSP). Sequenced material: PBMCs. The CDR3 coding sequence is TGTGCCAGCAGCTCCAGGGACAGACGGAATTCACCCCTCCACTTT. Amino acids: CASSSRDRRNSPLHF.